The rows below give T cell receptor beta chains drawn from one sample of a study of control samples from healthy donors and cancer patients. The assay was immunoSEQ multiplex PCR, and TCRdb's table has in-frame clones only and misses some. In the table there are under 85,000 clones, approximately 89% of which are singletons. Sequenced input: PBMCs. These receptors all come from a man aged 60-69 years with colorectal cancer. Each CDR3 is given with its conserved first and last residue. The D gene is left open where the match is weak. Only some rows state a clone size, as once, few, many or a class for expanded clones.

d_gene: TRBD2; v_gene: TRBV9; j_gene: TRBJ2-2; abundance: -; CDR3aa: CASSSSGGNTGELFF; CDR3nt: TGTGCCAGCAGCAGTAGCGGGGGGAACACCGGGGAGCTGTTTTTT
d_gene: -; v_gene: TRBV14; j_gene: TRBJ1-6; abundance: few; CDR3aa: CASSPYRGHSYNSPLHF; CDR3nt: TGTGCCAGCAGCCCTTACCGGGGGCACTCCTATAATTCACCCCTCCACTTT
d_gene: TRBD1; v_gene: TRBV20-1; j_gene: TRBJ2-7; abundance: -; CDR3aa: CSASLGTGVHEQYF; CDR3nt: TGCAGTGCTAGTTTAGGGACAGGGGTCCACGAGCAGTACTTC
d_gene: -; v_gene: TRBV27; j_gene: TRBJ2-4; abundance: -; CDR3aa: CASSSAGRENIQYF; CDR3nt: TGTGCCAGCAGTTCCGCGGGCAGGGAAAACATTCAGTACTTC
d_gene: -; v_gene: TRBV6-1; j_gene: TRBJ1-5; abundance: -; CDR3aa: CASSENGARQPQHF; CDR3nt: TGTGCCAGCAGTGAAAACGGGGCGAGACAGCCCCAGCATTTT
d_gene: -; v_gene: TRBV7-9; j_gene: TRBJ2-4; abundance: -; CDR3aa: CASSLAPGAKNIQYF; CDR3nt: TGTGCCAGCAGCTTAGCGCCGGGGGCCAAAAACATTCAGTACTTC
d_gene: -; v_gene: TRBV25-1; j_gene: TRBJ1-1; abundance: -; CDR3aa: CASSEGMGQPQGTEAFF; CDR3nt: TGTGCCAGCAGTGAAGGGATGGGGCAACCCCAGGGTACTGAAGCTTTCTTT
d_gene: -; v_gene: TRBV10-3; j_gene: TRBJ1-2; abundance: -; CDR3aa: CAISESNRNYGYTF; CDR3nt: TGTGCCATCAGTGAGTCTAACAGGAACTATGGCTACACCTTC
d_gene: TRBD1; v_gene: TRBV7-9; j_gene: TRBJ1-4; abundance: -; CDR3aa: CASSSPDRGTTNEKLFF; CDR3nt: TGTGCCAGCAGCTCGCCCGACAGGGGGACAACTAATGAAAAACTGTTTTTT
d_gene: -; v_gene: TRBV7-9; j_gene: TRBJ2-1; abundance: -; CDR3aa: CASSAQGGGPHSSYNEQFF; CDR3nt: TGTGCCAGCAGCGCTCAAGGGGGGGGGCCTCATAGCTCCTACAATGAGCAGTTCTTC
d_gene: TRBD1; v_gene: TRBV4-2; j_gene: TRBJ1-5; abundance: -; CDR3aa: CASSQDSTGPQPQHF; CDR3nt: TGTGCCAGCAGCCAAGATTCGACAGGGCCTCAGCCCCAGCATTTT
d_gene: -; v_gene: TRBV7-9; j_gene: TRBJ2-1; abundance: -; CDR3aa: CASLGSSYNEQFF; CDR3nt: TGTGCCAGCCTGGGAAGCTCCTACAATGAGCAGTTCTTC
d_gene: -; v_gene: TRBV11-2; j_gene: TRBJ1-6; abundance: -; CDR3aa: CASSLIEGNSPLHF; CDR3nt: TGTGCCAGCAGCTTAATCGAGGGCAATTCACCCCTCCACTTT
d_gene: TRBD2; v_gene: TRBV19; j_gene: TRBJ2-3; abundance: -; CDR3aa: CASSIGWASGTDTQYF; CDR3nt: TGTGCCAGTAGTATCGGGTGGGCTAGCGGTACAGATACGCAGTATTTT
d_gene: -; v_gene: TRBV9; j_gene: TRBJ1-1; abundance: -; CDR3aa: CASRSGLSNTEAFF; CDR3nt: TGTGCCAGCAGGTCGGGACTATCGAACACTGAAGCTTTCTTT
d_gene: TRBD1; v_gene: TRBV10-3; j_gene: TRBJ2-3; abundance: -; CDR3aa: CAISGAGGRTDTQYF; CDR3nt: TGTGCCATCAGTGGGGCAGGGGGCCGCACAGATACGCAGTATTTT
d_gene: -; v_gene: TRBV7-6; j_gene: TRBJ2-7; abundance: -; CDR3aa: CASSLEAGSYEQYF; CDR3nt: TGTGCCAGCAGCTTAGAGGCAGGTTCCTACGAGCAGTACTTC
d_gene: -; v_gene: TRBV6-5; j_gene: TRBJ1-2; abundance: once; CDR3aa: CASSYSLANYGYTF; CDR3nt: TGTGCCAGCAGTTACTCTTTGGCTAACTATGGCTACACCTTC
d_gene: -; v_gene: TRBV7-8; j_gene: TRBJ2-7; abundance: -; CDR3aa: CASSLSQGGTYEQYF; CDR3nt: TGTGCCAGCAGCTTAAGCCAAGGGGGTACCTACGAGCAGTACTTC
d_gene: -; v_gene: TRBV6-1; j_gene: TRBJ1-1; abundance: -; CDR3aa: CASSDHRATEAFF; CDR3nt: TGTGCCAGCAGTGATCACAGGGCCACTGAAGCTTTCTTT
d_gene: TRBD2; v_gene: TRBV6-6; j_gene: TRBJ2-7; abundance: -; CDR3aa: CASSYSGLAGGYEQYF; CDR3nt: TGTGCCAGCAGTTACTCGGGACTAGCGGGGGGGTACGAGCAGTACTTC
d_gene: TRBD2; v_gene: TRBV2; j_gene: TRBJ2-3; abundance: -; CDR3aa: CASSVLAGGIVNTQYF; CDR3nt: TGTGCCAGCAGTGTACTAGCGGGGGGGATCGTGAATACGCAGTATTTT
d_gene: TRBD2; v_gene: TRBV7-2; j_gene: TRBJ2-7; abundance: -; CDR3aa: CASSSQPSGEGEQYF; CDR3nt: TGTGCCAGCAGCTCCCAACCTAGCGGGGAAGGCGAGCAGTACTTC
d_gene: -; v_gene: TRBV5-6; j_gene: TRBJ1-6; abundance: -; CDR3aa: CASSFLRGSSPLHF; CDR3nt: TGTGCCAGCAGCTTTCTGCGGGGGAGTTCACCCCTCCACTTT
d_gene: -; v_gene: TRBV6-2/TRBV6-3; j_gene: TRBJ2-7; abundance: -; CDR3aa: CASSLLQGSSYEQYF; CDR3nt: TGTGCCAGCAGTTTACTCCAGGGGAGCTCCTACGAGCAGTACTTC
d_gene: -; v_gene: TRBV5-5; j_gene: TRBJ2-3; abundance: -; CDR3aa: CASSPGVSTDTQYF; CDR3nt: TGTGCCAGCAGTCCTGGGGTTAGCACAGATACGCAGTATTTT
d_gene: -; v_gene: TRBV6-5; j_gene: TRBJ1-3; abundance: -; CDR3aa: CASSYMNTIYF; CDR3nt: TGTGCCAGCAGTTACATGAACACCATATATTTT
d_gene: -; v_gene: TRBV6-7; j_gene: TRBJ2-5; abundance: -; CDR3aa: CASSYSSGVRETQYF; CDR3nt: TGTGCCAGCAGTTACTCTTCAGGGGTCAGAGAGACCCAGTACTTC
d_gene: TRBD2; v_gene: TRBV7-3; j_gene: TRBJ2-1; abundance: -; CDR3aa: CASSLIRGGGYEQFF; CDR3nt: TGTGCCAGCAGCTTAATACGGGGGGGAGGTTATGAGCAGTTCTTC
d_gene: -; v_gene: TRBV7-2; j_gene: TRBJ2-5; abundance: few; CDR3aa: CASSLVGTETQYF; CDR3nt: TGTGCCAGCAGCTTAGTTGGGACTGAGACCCAGTACTTC
d_gene: -; v_gene: TRBV7-9; j_gene: TRBJ1-4; abundance: few; CDR3aa: CASSPRDLRNEKLFF; CDR3nt: TGTGCCAGCAGCCCGCGGGACTTAAGAAATGAAAAACTGTTTTTT
d_gene: -; v_gene: TRBV19; j_gene: TRBJ1-5; abundance: -; CDR3aa: CASSIAGGNNQPQHF; CDR3nt: TGTGCCAGTAGTATAGCTGGCGGCAACAATCAGCCCCAGCATTTT
d_gene: -; v_gene: TRBV4-1; j_gene: TRBJ1-6; abundance: -; CDR3aa: CASSQDLAVSPLHF; CDR3nt: TGCGCCAGCAGCCAAGATCTGGCAGTTTCACCCCTCCACTTT
d_gene: -; v_gene: TRBV5-6; j_gene: TRBJ2-5; abundance: -; CDR3aa: CASTGEKVWETQYF; CDR3nt: TGTGCCAGCACTGGGGAAAAGGTGTGGGAGACCCAGTACTTC
d_gene: -; v_gene: TRBV7-9; j_gene: TRBJ2-7; abundance: once; CDR3aa: CASSLGASYEQYF; CDR3nt: TGTGCCAGCAGCTTAGGGGCCAGCTACGAGCAGTACTTC
d_gene: -; v_gene: TRBV2; j_gene: TRBJ1-2; abundance: -; CDR3aa: CASRRQIQTNYGYTF; CDR3nt: TGTGCCAGCAGAAGACAGATACAGACTAACTATGGCTACACCTTC
d_gene: -; v_gene: TRBV7-2; j_gene: TRBJ2-1; abundance: -; CDR3aa: CASSLYLGRNNEQFF; CDR3nt: TGTGCCAGCAGCTTATATTTGGGGCGAAACAATGAGCAGTTCTTC
d_gene: TRBD1; v_gene: TRBV6-5; j_gene: TRBJ1-1; abundance: -; CDR3aa: CASALEQGAAFF; CDR3nt: TGTGCCAGCGCCCTCGAACAGGGGGCGGCTTTCTTT
d_gene: -; v_gene: TRBV29-1; j_gene: TRBJ2-5; abundance: few; CDR3aa: CSVVRVGETQYF; CDR3nt: TGCAGCGTTGTAAGGGTAGGGGAGACCCAGTACTTC